This is a list of T cell receptor beta chains from one sample in a study of T cells in Graves' hyperthyroidism and ophthalmopathy. Each CDR3 protein gets one entry after TCRdb re-called the multiplex PCR reads with MiXCR. Of fewer than 600,000 distinct CDR3 sequences listed, around 15% are singletons. Sequencing used blood. The receptors originated from a woman in her thirties or forties with Graves' hyperthyroidism. The CDR3 runs from the conserved cysteine through the conserved F or W. Fields, in order: J gene, V gene, CDR3 protein.

TRBJ2-4	TRBV11-2	CASSLGKNIQYF
TRBJ2-1	TRBV5-6	CASSDGQGAFGVLLREQFF
TRBJ2-3	TRBV2	CASAKGYTDTQYF
TRBJ1-2	TRBV12-3/TRBV12-4	CASSFGGGNYGYTF
TRBJ2-1	TRBV13	CASSSLAYEQFF
TRBJ1-2	TRBV20-1	CSAPDTATYGYTF
TRBJ2-1	TRBV7-3	CASSPRAGLAGVGEQFF
TRBJ1-2	TRBV2	CASSGWGGYYGYTF
TRBJ2-7	TRBV3-1	CASTPNPRSYEQYF
TRBJ1-1	TRBV28	CASSLQASRAFF
TRBJ1-5	TRBV14	CASSQDSTGSNQPQHF
TRBJ2-3	TRBV6-1	CASRRGLTDTQYF
TRBJ2-1	TRBV6-1	CASRKGTSGNYNEQFF
TRBJ1-5	TRBV28	CASRDILDQPQHF
TRBJ1-1	TRBV20-1	CSARDKRFGEMNTEAFF
TRBJ1-5	TRBV28	CASSFGGEGNQPQHF
TRBJ2-7	TRBV18	CASSEGQDYEQYF
TRBJ2-2	TRBV28	CASSLSGWGTGELFF
TRBJ2-7	TRBV4-1	CASSQLVRGDYEQYF
TRBJ2-5	TRBV12-3/TRBV12-4	CASSTDGKETQYF
TRBJ1-1	TRBV28	CASSSGQGTTEAFF
TRBJ2-7	TRBV2	CASSDAGTGGYEQYF
TRBJ2-5	TRBV2	CASSGTGGAETQYF
TRBJ1-4	TRBV30	CAWNSGMGDNEKLFF